The T cell receptor beta chain under discussion was sequenced for a study of response to subunit inactivated influenza vaccine. Details on this clonotype: Its antigen remains unknown.

Study-level results: Seasonal influenza vaccination, on each occasion, was suggested by the authors to recruit few new T cells.

MiXCR, applied by TCRdb to the RT-PCR reads, yields one record per CDR3 protein. This sample has 650,000 to 700,000 distinct CDR3 sequences, with around 14% found just once. In germline, CDR1 is SGHVS, CDR2 FQNEAQ. This CDR3 spans 16 amino acids. The V and J ends lost 5 bases and 5 bases, in that order; junction bases with no gene match: 8. This clonotype originated in a man aged 45-65 years who received an inactivated influenza vaccine. The chain couples TRBV7-8 to TRBJ2-5; 13 bases are a match to TRBD2. Material: PBMCs from blood, obtained about 12 days after vaccination. This CDR3 is CASSVLAGGPGETQYF. The DNA of the CDR3 is TGTGCCAGCAGCGTACTAGCGGGAGGGCCGGGGGAGACCCAGTACTTC.